This T cell receptor (beta chain) was identified in a study of shared clonotypes between healthy human individuals. Study information: Three plates were used per donor for CD4 naive, three for CD4 memory, two for CD8 naive and one for CD8 memory. Findings and caveats of the study: Naive subsets tended to show greater estimated richness than memory subsets.

Sequencing was performed with immunoSEQ multiplex PCR; in TCRdb, only in-frame clones are kept and a portion is missing. The sample carries roughly 2.2 million clones, 80% to 95% recorded once. V was shortened by 2 bases and J by 4 bases, with 14 bases between the two germline ends. In germline, CDR1 is KGHSH, CDR2 LQKENI. The CDR3 sequence is 16 residues long. Only Caucasian adults living in Nashville, Tennessee served as donors. With regard to this clone: Its matching antigen is unknown.

This clonotype was obtained from a man younger than 30 in good health. Some clones in this sample may be carry-over from other donors' samples. The specimen sequenced was naive CD4+ T cells from PBMCs. As to subset: CD45RA+ positively selected. The chain is built from TRBV18 and TRBJ2-2; tentative D call: TRBD2 (6 bases). The CDR3 DNA sequence: TGTGCCAGCTCACCAACCGGGACTGGGATCACCGGGGAGCTGTTTTTT. Translation: CASSPTGTGITGELFF. Full variable domain (remainder filled in from reference TRBV18 and TRBJ2-2): NAGVMQNPRHLVRRRGQEARLRCSPMKGHSHVYWYRQLPEEGLKFMVYLQKENIIDESGMPKERFSAEFPKEGPSILRIQQVVRGDSAAYFCASSPTGTGITGELFFGEGSRLTVL.